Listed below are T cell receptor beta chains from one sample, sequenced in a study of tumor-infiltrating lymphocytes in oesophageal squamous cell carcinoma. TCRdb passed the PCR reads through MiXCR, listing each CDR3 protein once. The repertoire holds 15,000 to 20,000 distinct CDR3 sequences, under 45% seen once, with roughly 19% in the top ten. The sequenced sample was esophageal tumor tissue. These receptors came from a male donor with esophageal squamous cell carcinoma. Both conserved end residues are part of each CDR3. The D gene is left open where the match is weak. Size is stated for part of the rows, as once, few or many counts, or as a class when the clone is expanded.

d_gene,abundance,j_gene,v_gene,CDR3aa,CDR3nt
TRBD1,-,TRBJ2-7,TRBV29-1,CSVAGRQGIYEQYF,TGCAGCGTTGCGGGGCGACAGGGGATCTACGAGCAGTACTTC
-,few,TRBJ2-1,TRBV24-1,CATSGSGGGRGYNEQFF,TGTGCCACCAGTGGAAGCGGAGGGGGACGCGGGTACAATGAGCAGTTCTTC
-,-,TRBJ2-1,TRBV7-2,CASSLGTGRGNEQFF,TGTGCCAGCAGCTTAGGGACAGGGAGGGGCAATGAGCAGTTCTTC
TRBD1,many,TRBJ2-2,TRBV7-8,CASSSGQGGTGELFF,TGTGCCAGCAGCTCGGGACAGGGAGGGACCGGGGAGCTGTTTTTT
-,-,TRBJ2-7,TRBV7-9,CASSLGYGRGEQYF,TGTGCCAGCAGCTTAGGGTACGGACGCGGCGAGCAGTACTTC
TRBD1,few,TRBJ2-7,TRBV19,CASSPLRDSYNEQYF,TGTGCCAGTAGCCCCCTTAGGGACAGCTACAATGAGCAGTACTTC
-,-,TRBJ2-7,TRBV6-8,CASSYSLDYEQYF,TGTGCCAGCAGTTACTCTTTGGACTACGAGCAGTACTTC
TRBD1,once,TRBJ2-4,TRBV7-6,CASSTGCHIQYF,TGTGCCAGCTCGACAGGGTGCCACATTCAGTATTTC
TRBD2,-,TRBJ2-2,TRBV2,CASSGTSGVAGELFF,TGTGCCAGCAGCGGGACTAGTGGGGTGGCCGGGGAGCTGTTTTTT
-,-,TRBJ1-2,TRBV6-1,CASRLTVNYGYTF,TGTGCCAGCAGGCTGACAGTTAACTATGGCTACACCTTC
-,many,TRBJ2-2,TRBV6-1,CASSEPYKAGELFF,TGTGCCAGCAGTGAGCCCTACAAGGCCGGGGAGCTGTTTTTT
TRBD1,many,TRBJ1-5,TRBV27,CASRPGQGGNQPQHF,TGTGCCAGCAGACCCGGACAGGGGGGCAATCAGCCCCAGCATTTT
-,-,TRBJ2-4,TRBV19,CASSHRGGQNIQYF,TGTGCCAGTAGCCACCGCGGGGGCCAAAACATTCAGTACTTC
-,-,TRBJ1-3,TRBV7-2,CASSPTANSGNTIYF,TGTGCCAGCAGCCCGACGGCGAACTCTGGAAACACCATATATTTT
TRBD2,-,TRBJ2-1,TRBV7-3,CASSSRGDPYNEQFF,TGTGCCAGCAGCTCGCGGGGGGACCCCTACAATGAGCAGTTCTTC
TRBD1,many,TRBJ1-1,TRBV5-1,CASSYDRGGTEAFF,TGCGCCAGCAGCTATGACAGGGGTGGCACTGAAGCTTTCTTT
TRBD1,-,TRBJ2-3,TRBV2,CASSPQRGTGKWGTQYF,TGTGCCAGCAGTCCACAACGGGGGACAGGGAAATGGGGTACGCAGTATTTT
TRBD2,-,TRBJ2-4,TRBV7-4,CASSLGSGGAKNIQYF,TGTGCCAGCAGCTTAGGTTCCGGGGGGGCCAAAAACATTCAGTACTTC
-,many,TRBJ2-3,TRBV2,CASTTRTDTQYF,TGTGCCAGCACCACCCGCACAGATACGCAGTATTTT
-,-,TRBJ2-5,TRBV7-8,CASSFSGQETQYF,TGTGCCAGCAGCTTTTCTGGGCAAGAGACCCAGTACTTC
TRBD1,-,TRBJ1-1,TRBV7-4,CASRGTGNTEAFF,TGTGCCAGCAGAGGGACAGGGAACACTGAAGCTTTCTTT
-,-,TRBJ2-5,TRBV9,CASSVSEEETQYF,TGTGCCAGCAGCGTAAGCGAGGAGGAGACCCAGTACTTC
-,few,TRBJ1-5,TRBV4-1,CASSQYDNSNQPQHF,TGCGCCAGCAGCCAATACGATAATAGCAATCAGCCCCAGCATTTT
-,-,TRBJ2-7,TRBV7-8,CASSFYASGYEQYF,TGTGCCAGCAGCTTCTATGCCAGCGGCTACGAGCAGTACTTC
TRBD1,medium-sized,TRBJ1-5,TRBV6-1,CASSEQGADQPQHF,TGTGCCAGCAGTGAACAGGGGGCCGATCAGCCCCAGCATTTT
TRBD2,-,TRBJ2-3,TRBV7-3,CASSLSLTSGSYTQYF,TGTGCCAGCAGCTTAAGCCTAACTAGCGGGAGTTATACGCAGTATTTT
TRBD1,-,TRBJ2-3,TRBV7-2,CASSWGQGQDTQYF,TGTGCCAGCAGCTGGGGACAGGGTCAAGATACGCAGTATTTT
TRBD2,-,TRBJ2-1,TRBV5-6,CASSLSASGYNEQFF,TGTGCCAGCAGCTTGTCGGCTAGCGGGTACAATGAGCAGTTCTTC
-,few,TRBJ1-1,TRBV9,CASSVGAGTEAFF,TGTGCCAGCAGCGTAGGGGCAGGGACTGAAGCTTTCTTT
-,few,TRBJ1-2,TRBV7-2,CASSLTEYGYTF,TGTGCCAGCAGCCTTACAGAGTATGGCTACACCTTC
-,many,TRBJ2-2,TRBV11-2,CASSPQGLRVTGELFF,TGTGCCAGCAGCCCGCAGGGTCTGAGGGTCACCGGGGAGCTGTTTTTT
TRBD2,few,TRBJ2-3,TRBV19,CASARTSGITDTQYF,TGTGCCAGTGCTCGGACTAGCGGGATCACAGATACGCAGTATTTT
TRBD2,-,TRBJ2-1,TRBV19,CASTPAGALDEQFF,TGTGCCAGTACACCAGCGGGGGCCCTCGATGAGCAGTTCTTC
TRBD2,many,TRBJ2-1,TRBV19,CASSPPPLAGANNEQFF,TGTGCCAGTAGTCCCCCTCCGCTAGCGGGTGCCAACAATGAGCAGTTCTTC
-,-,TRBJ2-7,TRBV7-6,CASSSPRPGDEQYF,TGTGCCAGCAGCTCGCCCCGACCTGGTGACGAGCAGTACTTC
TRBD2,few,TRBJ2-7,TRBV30,CAWSTPLAGGYYEQYF,TGTGCCTGGAGTACCCCCCTAGCGGGGGGGTACTACGAGCAGTACTTC
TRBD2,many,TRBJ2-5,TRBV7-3,CASSPGTSDLETQYF,TGTGCCAGCAGCCCAGGGACTAGCGATCTCGAGACCCAGTACTTC
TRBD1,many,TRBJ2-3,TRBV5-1,CASSFRSGQGVLDTQYF,TGCGCCAGCAGCTTCCGATCGGGACAGGGAGTCTTAGATACGCAGTATTTT
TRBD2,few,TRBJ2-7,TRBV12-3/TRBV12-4,CASSFGLAGEQYF,TGTGCCAGCAGTTTTGGGCTAGCGGGCGAGCAGTACTTC
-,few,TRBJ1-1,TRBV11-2,CASSLVLGVGTEAFF,TGTGCCAGCAGCTTAGTTCTGGGGGTTGGTACTGAAGCTTTCTTT
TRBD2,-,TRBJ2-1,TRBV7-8,CASSPTSVSYNEQFF,TGTGCCAGCAGCCCTACTAGCGTATCCTACAATGAGCAGTTCTTC
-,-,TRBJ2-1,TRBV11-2,CASSKNRDSLLGEQFF,TGTGCCAGCAGCAAAAACCGGGACTCCCTTTTGGGTGAGCAGTTCTTC
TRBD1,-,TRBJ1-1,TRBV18,CASSPQILTGASTEAFF,TGTGCCAGCTCACCACAAATATTGACAGGGGCTAGTACTGAAGCTTTCTTT
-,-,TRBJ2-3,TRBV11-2,CASTHGSTDTQYF,TGTGCCAGCACCCACGGGAGCACAGATACGCAGTATTTT
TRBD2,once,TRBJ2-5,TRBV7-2,CASSLWRELLETQYF,TGTGCCAGCAGCTTATGGCGGGAGTTGTTAGAGACCCAGTACTTC
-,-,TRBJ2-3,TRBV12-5,CASGLVLGPTQYF,TGTGCTAGTGGTTTGGTACTAGGCCCCACGCAGTATTTT
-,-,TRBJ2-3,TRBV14,CASSQALAADTQYF,TGTGCCAGCAGCCAAGCTCTAGCTGCAGATACGCAGTATTTT
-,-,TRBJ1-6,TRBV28,CASNQGPYNSPLHF,TGTGCCAGCAATCAGGGGCCCTATAATTCACCCCTCCACTTT
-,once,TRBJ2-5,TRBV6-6,CASSYSLERNEQYF,TGTGCCAGCAGTTACTCGCTCGAACGGAATGAGCAGTACTTC
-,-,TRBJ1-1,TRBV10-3,CAISESGGVYTEAFF,TGTGCCATCAGTGAGTCGGGCGGGGTCTACACTGAAGCTTTCTTT
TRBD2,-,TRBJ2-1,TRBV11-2,CASSAGLAGGSYNEQFF,TGTGCCAGCAGCGCGGGACTAGCGGGAGGTTCCTACAATGAGCAGTTCTTC
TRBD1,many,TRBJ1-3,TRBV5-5,CASRSGQGNTIYF,TGTGCCAGCAGGTCCGGACAGGGGAACACCATATATTTT